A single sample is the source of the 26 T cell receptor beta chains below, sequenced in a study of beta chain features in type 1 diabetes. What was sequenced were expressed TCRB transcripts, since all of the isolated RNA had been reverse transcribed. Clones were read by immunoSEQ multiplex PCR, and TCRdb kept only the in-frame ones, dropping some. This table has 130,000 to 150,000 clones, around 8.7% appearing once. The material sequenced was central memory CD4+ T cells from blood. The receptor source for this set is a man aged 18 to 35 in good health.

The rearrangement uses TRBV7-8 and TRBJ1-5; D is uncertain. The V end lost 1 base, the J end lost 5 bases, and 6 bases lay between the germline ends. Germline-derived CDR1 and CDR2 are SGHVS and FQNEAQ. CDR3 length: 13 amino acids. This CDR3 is CASSLEADQPQHF. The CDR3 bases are TGTGCCAGCAGCTTAGAGGCGGATCAGCCCCAGCATTTT.

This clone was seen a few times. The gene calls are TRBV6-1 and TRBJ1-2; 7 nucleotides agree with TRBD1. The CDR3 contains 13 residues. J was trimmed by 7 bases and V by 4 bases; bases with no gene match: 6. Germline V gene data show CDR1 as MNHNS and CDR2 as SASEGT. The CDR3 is CASSGKGAGGYTF. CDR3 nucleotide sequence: TGTGCCAGCAGTGGCAAGGGGGCCGGTGGCTACACCTTC.

The CDR3 sequence: CASSPTSPGQDNEQFF. The CDR3 DNA is TGTGCCAGCTCACCAACGTCCCCGGGACAGGACAATGAGCAGTTCTTC. This sequence joins TRBV18 and TRBJ2-1, with 8 bases lining up with TRBD1. Per germline, CDR1 KGHSH and CDR2 LQKENI. The ends lost 2 bases at V and 5 bases at J; junction bases unmatched: 8. This CDR3 is 16 amino acids long.

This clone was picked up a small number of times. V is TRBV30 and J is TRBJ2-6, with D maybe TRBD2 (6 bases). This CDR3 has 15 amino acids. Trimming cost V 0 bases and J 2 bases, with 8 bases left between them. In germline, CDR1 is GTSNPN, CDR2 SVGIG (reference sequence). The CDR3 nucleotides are TGTGCCTGGAGTGTAGGCGGGACTGGGGCCAACGTCCTGACTTTC. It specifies CAWSVGGTGANVLTF.

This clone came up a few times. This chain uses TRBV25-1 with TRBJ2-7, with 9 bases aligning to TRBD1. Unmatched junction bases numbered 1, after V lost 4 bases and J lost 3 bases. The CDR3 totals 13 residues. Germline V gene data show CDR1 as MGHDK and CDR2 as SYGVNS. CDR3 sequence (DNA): TGTGCCAGCAGTGGGACAGGGGTCTACGAGCAGTACTTC. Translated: CASSGTGVYEQYF.

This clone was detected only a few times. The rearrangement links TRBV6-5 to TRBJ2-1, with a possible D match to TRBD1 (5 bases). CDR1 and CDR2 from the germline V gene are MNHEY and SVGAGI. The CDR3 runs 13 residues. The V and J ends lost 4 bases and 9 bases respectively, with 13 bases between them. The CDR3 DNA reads TGTGCCAGCAGTTGGGGCCGATCGGCTGAGCAGTTCTTC. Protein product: CASSWGRSAEQFF.

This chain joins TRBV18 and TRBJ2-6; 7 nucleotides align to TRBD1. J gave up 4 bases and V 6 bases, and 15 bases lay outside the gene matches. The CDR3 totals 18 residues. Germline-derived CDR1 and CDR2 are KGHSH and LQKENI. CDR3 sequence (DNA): TGTGCCAGCTCCCCAACAACTATACAGGGGTCCGGGGCCAACGTCCTGACTTTC. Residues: CASSPTTIQGSGANVLTF.

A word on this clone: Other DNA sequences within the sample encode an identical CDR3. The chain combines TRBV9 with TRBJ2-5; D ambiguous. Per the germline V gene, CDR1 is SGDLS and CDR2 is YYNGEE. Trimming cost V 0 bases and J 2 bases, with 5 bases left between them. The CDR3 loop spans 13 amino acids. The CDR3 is CASSVGQQETQYF. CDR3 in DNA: TGTGCCAGCAGCGTAGGACAACAAGAGACCCAGTACTTC.

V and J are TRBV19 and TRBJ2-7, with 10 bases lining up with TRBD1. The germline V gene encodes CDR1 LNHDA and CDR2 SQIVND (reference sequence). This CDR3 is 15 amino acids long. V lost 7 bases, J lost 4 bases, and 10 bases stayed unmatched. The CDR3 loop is CASKSQPGQGYEQYF. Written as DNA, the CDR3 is TGTGCCAGTAAATCCCAACCGGGACAGGGGTACGAGCAGTACTTC.

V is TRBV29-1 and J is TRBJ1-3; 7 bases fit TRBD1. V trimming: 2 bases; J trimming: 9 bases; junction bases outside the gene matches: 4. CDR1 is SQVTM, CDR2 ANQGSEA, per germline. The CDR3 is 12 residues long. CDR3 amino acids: CSVETGDSTIYF. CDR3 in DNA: TGCAGCGTTGAAACAGGGGACAGCACCATATATTTT. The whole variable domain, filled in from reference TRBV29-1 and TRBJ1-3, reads SAVISQKPSRDICQRGTSLTIQCQVDSQVTMMFWYRQQPGQSLTLIATANQGSEATYESGFVIDKFPISRPNLTFSTLTVSNMSPEDSSIYLCSVETGDSTIYFGEGSWLTVV.

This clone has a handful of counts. Written as DNA, the CDR3 is TGTGCCAGCAGAAGGCAGGGCTACGAGCAGTACTTC. Amino acids: CASRRQGYEQYF. This chain uses TRBV27 with TRBJ2-7, with D maybe TRBD1 (5 bases). CDR3 length: 12 amino acids. Germline-derived CDR1 and CDR2 are MNHEY and SMNVEV (reference sequence). Trimming cost V 6 bases and J 3 bases, with 9 bases left between them.

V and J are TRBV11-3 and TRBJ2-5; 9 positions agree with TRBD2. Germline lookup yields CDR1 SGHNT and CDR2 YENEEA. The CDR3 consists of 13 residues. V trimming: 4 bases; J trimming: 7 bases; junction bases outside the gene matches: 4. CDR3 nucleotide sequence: TGTGCCAGCAGCTCGTATAGCGGGGGGACCCAGTACTTC. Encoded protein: CASSSYSGGTQYF.

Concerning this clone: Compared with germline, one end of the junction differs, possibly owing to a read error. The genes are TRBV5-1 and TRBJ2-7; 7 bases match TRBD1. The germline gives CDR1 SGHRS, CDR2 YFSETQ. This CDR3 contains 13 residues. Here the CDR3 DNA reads TGTGCCAGCAGGTCATGGACAGGTATCGAGCAGTACTTC. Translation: CASRSWTGIEQYF.

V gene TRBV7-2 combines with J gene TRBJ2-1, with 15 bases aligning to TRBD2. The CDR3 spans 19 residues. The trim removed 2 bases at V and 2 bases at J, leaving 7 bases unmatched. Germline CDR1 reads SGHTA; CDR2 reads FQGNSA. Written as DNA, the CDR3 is TGTGCCAGCAGCTTACGGCGGACTAGCGGGGGGGCCACCTACAATGAGCAGTTCTTC. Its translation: CASSLRRTSGGATYNEQFF. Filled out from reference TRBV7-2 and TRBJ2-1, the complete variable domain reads GAGVSQSPSNKVTEKGKDVELRCDPISGHTALYWYRQSLGQGLEFLIYFQGNSAPDKSGLPSDRFSAERTGGSVSTLTIQRTQQEDSAVYLCASSLRRTSGGATYNEQFFGPGTRLTVL.

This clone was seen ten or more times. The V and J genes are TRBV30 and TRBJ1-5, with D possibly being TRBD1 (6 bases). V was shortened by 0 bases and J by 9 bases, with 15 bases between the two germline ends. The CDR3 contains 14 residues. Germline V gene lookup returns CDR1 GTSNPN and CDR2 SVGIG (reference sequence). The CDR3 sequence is CAWSVGGARSPQHF. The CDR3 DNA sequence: TGTGCCTGGAGTGTAGGGGGGGCTCGATCGCCCCAGCATTTT.

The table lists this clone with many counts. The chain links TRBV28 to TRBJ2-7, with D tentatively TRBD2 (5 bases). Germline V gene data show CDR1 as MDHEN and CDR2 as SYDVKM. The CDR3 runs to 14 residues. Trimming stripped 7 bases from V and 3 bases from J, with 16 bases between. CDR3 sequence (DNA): TGTGCCAGCACTTCTGCGGGCGGAAGCTACGAGCAGTACTTC. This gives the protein CASTSAGGSYEQYF.

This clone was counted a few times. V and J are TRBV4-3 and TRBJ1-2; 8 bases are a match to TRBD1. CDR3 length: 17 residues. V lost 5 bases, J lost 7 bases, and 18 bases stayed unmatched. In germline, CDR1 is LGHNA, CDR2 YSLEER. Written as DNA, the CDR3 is TGCGCCAGCAGCACACACCCCCCGGGGGCAGGGGGCGTTGGCTACACCTTC. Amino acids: CASSTHPPGAGGVGYTF.

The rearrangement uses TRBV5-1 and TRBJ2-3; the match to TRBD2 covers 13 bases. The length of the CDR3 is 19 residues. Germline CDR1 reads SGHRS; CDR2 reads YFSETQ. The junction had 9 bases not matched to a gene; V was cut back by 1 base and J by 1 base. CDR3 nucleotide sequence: TGCGCCAGCAGCTTGTCCACTAGCGGGGGGGCCGGTCGCACAGATACGCAGTATTTT. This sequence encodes CASSLSTSGGAGRTDTQYF.

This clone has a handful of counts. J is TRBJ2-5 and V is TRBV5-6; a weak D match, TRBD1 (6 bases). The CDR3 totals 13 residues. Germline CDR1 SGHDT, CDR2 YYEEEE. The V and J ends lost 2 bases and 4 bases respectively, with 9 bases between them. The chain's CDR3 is CASSFPRGETQYF. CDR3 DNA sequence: TGTGCCAGCAGCTTTCCCAGGGGAGAGACCCAGTACTTC.

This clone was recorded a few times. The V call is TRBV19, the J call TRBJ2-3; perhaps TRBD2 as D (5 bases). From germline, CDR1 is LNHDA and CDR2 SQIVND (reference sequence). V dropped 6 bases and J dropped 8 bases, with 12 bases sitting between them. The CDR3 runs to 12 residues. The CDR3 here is CASSQTTGTQYF. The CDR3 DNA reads TGTGCCAGTAGCCAGACTACTGGTACGCAGTATTTT.

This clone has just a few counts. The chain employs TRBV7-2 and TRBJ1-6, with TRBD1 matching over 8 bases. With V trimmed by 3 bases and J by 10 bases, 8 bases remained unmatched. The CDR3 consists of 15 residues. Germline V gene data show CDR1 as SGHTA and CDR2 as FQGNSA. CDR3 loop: CASSFLQGGGSPLHF. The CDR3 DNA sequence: TGTGCCAGCAGCTTCCTACAGGGGGGAGGATCACCCCTCCACTTT.

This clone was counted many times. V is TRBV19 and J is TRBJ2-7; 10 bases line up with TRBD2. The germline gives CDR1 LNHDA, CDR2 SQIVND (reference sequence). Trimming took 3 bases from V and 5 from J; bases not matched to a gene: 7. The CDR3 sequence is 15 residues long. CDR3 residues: CASSIGSSGGNEQYF. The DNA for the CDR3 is TGTGCCAGTAGTATCGGCTCTAGCGGGGGCAACGAGCAGTACTTC.

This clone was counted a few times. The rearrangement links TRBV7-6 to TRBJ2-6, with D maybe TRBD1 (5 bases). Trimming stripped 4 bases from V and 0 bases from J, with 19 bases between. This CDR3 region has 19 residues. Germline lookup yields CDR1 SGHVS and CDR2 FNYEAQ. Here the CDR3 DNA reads TGTGCCAGCAGCTCCCTGCGTAGCAGGGCGATCTCTGGGGCCAACGTCCTGACTTTC. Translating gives CASSSLRSRAISGANVLTF.

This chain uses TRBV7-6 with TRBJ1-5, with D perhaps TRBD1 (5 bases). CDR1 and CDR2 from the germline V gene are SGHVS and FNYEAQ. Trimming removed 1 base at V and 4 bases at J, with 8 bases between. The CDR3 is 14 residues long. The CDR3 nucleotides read TGTGCCAGCAGCTTAGGGCGGGGGAATCAGCCCCAGCATTTT. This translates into CASSLGRGNQPQHF.

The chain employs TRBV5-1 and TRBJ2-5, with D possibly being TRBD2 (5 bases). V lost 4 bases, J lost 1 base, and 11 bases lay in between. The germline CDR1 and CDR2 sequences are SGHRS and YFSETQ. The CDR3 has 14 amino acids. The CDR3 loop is CASSPPEGQETQYF. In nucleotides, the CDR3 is TGCGCCAGCAGCCCCCCAGAGGGCCAAGAGACCCAGTACTTC. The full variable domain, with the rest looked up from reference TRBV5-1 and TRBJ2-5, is KAGVTQTPRYLIKTRGQQVTLSCSPISGHRSVSWYQQTPGQGLQFLFEYFSETQRNKGNFPGRFSGRQFSNSRSEMNVSTLELGDSALYLCASSPPEGQETQYFGPGTRLLVL.

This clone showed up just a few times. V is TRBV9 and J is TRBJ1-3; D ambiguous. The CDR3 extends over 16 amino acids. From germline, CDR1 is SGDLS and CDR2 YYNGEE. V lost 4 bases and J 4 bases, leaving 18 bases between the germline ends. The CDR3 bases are TGTGCCAGCAGCTACTCTGTGAGGGAAAGGGGAAACACCATATATTTT. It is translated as CASSYSVRERGNTIYF.